This TCR beta chain was sequenced in a study of control samples from healthy donors and cancer patients. The data were produced by immunoSEQ multiplex PCR, yet TCRdb's version contains in-frame clones alone and is incomplete. Here the sample spans some 95,000 clones, roughly 90% being singletons. Per germline, CDR1 LGHNA and CDR2 YSLEER. Trimming left V 0 bases short and J 4 bases short, with 12 bases between. The CDR3 consists of 15 residues. The sequence came from a human donor in good health. The donor label of this sample is uncertain. The sequencing sample was made of blood. V is TRBV4-3 and J is TRBJ2-5, with D hard to call. The CDR3 here is CASSQERYHGETQYF. In DNA form, the CDR3 reads TGCGCCAGCAGCCAAGAAAGATATCACGGAGAGACCCAGTACTTC.